This T cell receptor (beta chain) emerged from a study of shared clonotypes between healthy human individuals. Across the whole study: In total, the donors were a couple of women and a few men aged 18 to 49.

V was cut by 6 bases and J by 8 bases, with 16 bases left in between. This CDR3 has 13 residues. CDR1 and CDR2 (germline): GTSNPN, SVGIG (reference sequence). For sorted subsets, 150 to 200 ng DNA per replicate equaled about 27,000 T cell genomes. Method: immunoSEQ multiplex PCR; TCRdb's copy keeps in-frame clones and lacks some. The sample yields around 940,000 clones, more than 75% seen once. The TCR was taken from a man aged 18-30 years in good health. The rearrangement links TRBV30 to TRBJ1-4, with D unclear. What was sequenced was memory CD4+ T cells sorted from blood. The subset denotes: CD45RA-negative fraction. The CDR3 DNA reads as TGTGCCTGCACGCCGCAACCGGGCGAAAAACTGTTTTTT. This codes for CACTPQPGEKLFF.